This paragraph covers one T cell receptor beta chain sequence. It has no known antigen specificity. Base qualities are not recorded, but no much larger clone differs from it by a single base. Counted from cysteine to phenylalanine, this CDR3 has 17 amino acids. Only CDR3 DNA remains: 51 bases, in frame from the first base. Taken from the germline V gene, the CDR1 and CDR2 loops are SGDLS and YYNGEE. Trimming accounts for 0 bases at V and 15 bases at J, while the number of junction bases matched to no gene is 16. This sample stems from a study of blood T cell repertoires in COVID-19 (dated by TCRdb to between 2020 and 2021). Turning to the overall study: Samples from collaborators originated in the United States, Italy and Spain and spanned both the acute and convalescent phases of COVID-19. Samples were obtained from the ongoing ImmuneRACE study (first 160 participants) and from over 1,000 subjects provided by 6 global collaborators. Subjects who had been exposed to COVID-19, were actively infected with it, or had recovered from it provided the deeply sampled blood TCRbeta repertoires that made up the dataset. The sample metadata nearly always contained a de-identified subject ID, COVID-19 status, age in years and sex. The prospective study material was composed of cDNA or gDNA derived from T cells, B-cell-depleted T cells, or PBMCs. The repertoires were released in a freely available public database intended as a resource for research on the immune response to SARS-CoV-2. Where available, HLA class I and class II types were obtained from metadata supplied by the sample provider rather than from assay-based typing.

Collaborating institutions collected whole blood in K2EDTA tubes following their own protocols. Collaborator samples were shipped for TCRbeta analysis as frozen whole blood, isolated PBMCs, or DNA extracted from either sample type. The paper's findings and limits, for the study overall: Clinical and demographic metadata were provided uncurated, with the amount varying by source and participant.

TCRbeta CDR3 regions were amplified from genomic DNA using the immunoSEQ Assay, a bias-controlled multiplex PCR. The study's own analysis went as follows. Nucleated cell counts per sample were estimated from amplification of reference gene primers within the assay. Sequence reads were collapsed and filtered to measure the absolute abundance of every unique TCRbeta CDR3 rearrangement. For each sample, productive Simpson clonality was calculated as the square root of Simpson's diversity index over productive rearrangements. The table was pulled from immuneACCESS by TCRdb, which kept in-frame rearrangements only. Such tables lose some clones; where checked, under half of the loss comes from unresolved V genes, and the rest has no known cause. The V and J calls and clone size are taken from that table; D and trimming were inferred from the DNA. The sample table shows around 77,000 clones, and under 80% are seen once. Approximately 29% of the sample comes from the top ten.

The sample taken for sequencing was peripheral blood. This chain is built from TRBV9 and TRBJ2-1; TRBD2 agrees with 12 junctional bases. The receptor was isolated from a woman older than 75 with active or convalescent COVID-19. CDR3 loop: CASSVDQGLAGSLSMFF. Here is the DNA: TGTGCCAGCAGCGTAGATCAAGGACTAGCGGGGTCCCTGAGTATGTTCTTC.